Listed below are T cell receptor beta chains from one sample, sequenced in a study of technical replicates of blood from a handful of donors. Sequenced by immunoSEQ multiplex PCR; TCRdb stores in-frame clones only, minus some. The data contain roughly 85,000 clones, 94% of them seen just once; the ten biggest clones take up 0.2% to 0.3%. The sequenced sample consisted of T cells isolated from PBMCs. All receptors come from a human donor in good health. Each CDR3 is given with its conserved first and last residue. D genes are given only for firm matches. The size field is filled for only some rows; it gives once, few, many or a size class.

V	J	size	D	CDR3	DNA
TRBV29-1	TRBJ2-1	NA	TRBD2	CSVLAGGPGEQFF	TGCAGCGTTCTAGCGGGAGGGCCAGGTGAGCAGTTCTTC
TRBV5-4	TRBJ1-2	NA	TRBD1	CASSAGQGVDGYTF	TGTGCCAGCAGCGCAGGACAGGGTGTCGATGGCTACACCTTC
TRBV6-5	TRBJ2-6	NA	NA	CASSSPGSGANVLTF	TGTGCCAGCAGTTCCCCCGGCTCTGGGGCCAACGTCCTGACTTTC
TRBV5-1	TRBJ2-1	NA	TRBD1	CASSVTGDAYNEQFF	TGCGCCAGCAGCGTTACAGGGGATGCCTACAATGAGCAGTTCTTC
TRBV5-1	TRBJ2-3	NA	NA	CASSFFTSTDTQYF	TGCGCCAGCAGCTTTTTCACAAGCACAGATACGCAGTATTTT
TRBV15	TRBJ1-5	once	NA	CATSREMEAPQHF	TGTGCCACCAGCAGAGAGATGGAGGCGCCCCAGCATTTT
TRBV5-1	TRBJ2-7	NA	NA	CASSTQDEQYF	TGCGCCAGCAGCACACAGGACGAGCAGTACTTC
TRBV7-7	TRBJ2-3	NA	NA	CASRQARTDTQYF	TGTGCTAGCAGACAGGCTAGGACAGATACGCAGTATTTT
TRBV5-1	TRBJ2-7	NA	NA	CASSGKQGKRYEQYF	TGCGCCAGCAGCGGGAAACAGGGAAAAAGGTACGAGCAGTACTTC
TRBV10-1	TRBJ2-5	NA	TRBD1	CASSESDRVGMEAQYF	TGCGCCAGCAGTGAGTCGGACAGGGTGGGGATGGAGGCCCAGTACTTC
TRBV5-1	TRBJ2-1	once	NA	CASSLAVGEYNEQFF	TGCGCCAGCAGCTTGGCGGTCGGAGAGTACAATGAGCAGTTCTTC
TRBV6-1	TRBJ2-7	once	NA	CASSVEGDEQYF	TGTGCCAGCAGTGTCGAGGGAGACGAGCAGTACTTC
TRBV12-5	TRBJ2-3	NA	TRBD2	CASGLVLAGGGDTQYF	TGTGCTAGTGGTTTGGTACTGGCGGGGGGTGGAGATACGCAGTATTTT
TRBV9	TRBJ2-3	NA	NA	CASSVGGATLTDTQYF	TGTGCCAGCAGCGTAGGCGGGGCTACGCTCACAGATACGCAGTATTTT
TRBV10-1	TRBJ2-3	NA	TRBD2	CASSESIGGGATDTQYF	TGCGCCAGCAGTGAGTCAATCGGGGGGGGAGCCACAGATACGCAGTATTTT
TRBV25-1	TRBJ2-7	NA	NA	CASSVRGYEQYF	TGTGCCAGCAGTGTCAGGGGCTACGAGCAGTACTTC
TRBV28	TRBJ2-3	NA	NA	CASESAPGGTQYF	TGTGCCAGCGAGTCAGCTCCCGGCGGGACGCAGTATTTT